Listed here is a single T cell receptor beta chain. V lost 3 bases and J lost 8; bases outside the gene matches: 7. CDR1 and CDR2 (germline): SGHRS, YFSETQ. The CDR3 totals 14 residues. The sample is drawn from a study of T cell changes during pregnancy in multiple sclerosis. Profiling relied on immunoSEQ multiplex PCR, and the TCRdb table lists in-frame clones only, not all of them. Among 120,000 or so clones listed, approximately 95% were seen once. Sample: peripheral blood, taken before pregnancy. The rearrangement joins TRBV5-1 to TRBJ2-1, with 8 bases lining up with TRBD2. The clonotype comes from a female donor with multiple sclerosis, enrolled in a pregnancy study. DNA of the CDR3: TGCGCCAGCAGCTGGGGCGGGGGGAGCGATGAGCAGTTCTTC. Its translation is CASSWGGGSDEQFF.